A single sample is the source of the 21 T cell receptor beta chains below, sequenced in a study of T cells in Graves' hyperthyroidism and ophthalmopathy (dated by TCRdb to the late 2010s). Library construction relied on multiplex PCR. Sequenced using an Illumina HiSeq 2000. The TCR beta CDR3 regions were amplified from the RNA transcripts. The TCR CDR3 was subjected to a first round of RT-PCR using the HTBI primer set and the Qiagen OneStep RT-PCR kit. The public reads were run again by TCRdb, first through fastp at Q25 and then through MiXCR, and only productive beta chains were kept. Rows matching on CDR3 protein sequence are summarized as one entry with the most common DNA and genes. Counted in this sample were hundreds of thousands of distinct CDR3 sequences; 16% of them appeared once. In total, the top ten clones hold around 30% of the sample. The sequencing input was blood. Receptors originate from a woman aged 18-30 years with Graves' ophthalmopathy.

The table lists this clonotype with many counts. The chain employs TRBV29-1 and TRBJ2-7, with D perhaps matching TRBD1 or TRBD2 (5 bases each). The CDR3 length is 13 residues. The germline gives CDR1 SQVTM, CDR2 ANQGSEA. Trimming removed 4 bases from V and 4 bases from J, with 14 bases in between. CDR3 bases: TGCAGCGTTGGGACCGGGACCGGATACGAGCAGTACTTC. It encodes CSVGTGTGYEQYF.

The CDR3 nucleotides read TGTGCCAGCAGGCCCGGGACAGGGGGCAGCGGTCAGCCCCAGCATTTT. Translated, it gives CASRPGTGGSGQPQHF. The gene calls are TRBV28 and TRBJ1-5; 12 nucleotides match TRBD1. The CDR3 has 16 amino acids. CDR1 is MDHEN, CDR2 SYDVKM, per germline. Germline trimming cut 6 bases from V and 6 bases from J; bases unmatched to any gene: 9.

In its sample, this clonotype was seen many times. This chain connects TRBV27 to TRBJ2-5, with D unclear. V was shortened by 8 bases and J by 7 bases, with 17 bases between the two germline ends. The CDR3 has 13 residues. CDR1 and CDR2 from the germline V gene are MNHEY and SMNVEV (reference sequence). The CDR3 sequence is CASAEIPGGTQYF. The CDR3 nucleotides read TGTGCCAGCGCTGAGATTCCGGGCGGGACCCAGTACTTC.

This clonotype was seen repeatedly, ten times or more. The V call is TRBV4-3, the J call TRBJ2-3; TRBD2 matches at 10 bases. CDR1 and CDR2 (germline): LGHNA, YSLEER. The CDR3 sequence is 20 residues long. The junction had 13 bases not matched to a gene; V was cut back by 1 base and J by 0 bases. The CDR3, as DNA: TGCGCCAGCAGCCAAGGAGAGAGAACTAGCGGGATGTCTAGCACAGATACGCAGTATTTT. Encoded protein: CASSQGERTSGMSSTDTQYF.

This clonotype was recorded at least ten times. The rearrangement joins TRBV20-1 to TRBJ2-5, with 9 bases aligning to TRBD1. J gave up 1 base and V 4 bases, and 1 base lay outside the gene matches. CDR3 length: 13 amino acids. CDR1 is DFQATT, CDR2 SNEGSKA, per germline (reference sequence). CDR3 sequence: CSAMDRGQETQYF. The CDR3 region has the DNA TGCAGTGCTATGGACAGGGGCCAAGAGACCCAGTACTTC.

Many counts were recorded for this clonotype. The chain joins TRBV27 to TRBJ2-7, with D perhaps being TRBD1 or TRBD2 (5 bases each). Looked up from germline, CDR1 is MNHEY and CDR2 is SMNVEV (reference sequence). Trimming took off 6 bases at V and 1 base at J, with 13 bases between the two ends. The CDR3 has 14 amino acids. CDR3 nucleotides: TGTGCCAGCAGGCCGGGGCCGGGTTCCTACGAGCAGTACTTC. Translation gives CASRPGPGSYEQYF.

Many counts were recorded for this clonotype. The chain carries TRBV19 and TRBJ1-2; a possible D gene is TRBD1 (6 bases). The germline gives CDR1 LNHDA, CDR2 SQIVND (reference sequence). The CDR3 sequence is 16 residues long. Trimming removed 3 bases from V and 3 bases from J, with 17 bases in between. The CDR3 is CASSIPGDTYDYGYTF. The DNA of the CDR3 is TGTGCCAGTAGTATCCCCGGGGACACTTACGACTATGGCTACACCTTC.

Turning to this clonotype: A clone one base away is much larger, so this may be a read error. This rearrangement joins TRBV20-1 to TRBJ1-2; TRBD1 is a possible D gene (6 bases). Germline values: CDR1 DFQATT, CDR2 SNEGSKA (reference sequence). The CDR3 is 14 amino acids. The ends were cut back, 5 bases at V and 7 bases at J, with 20 bases in the middle. CDR3 amino acids: CSAGSGSGVGGYTF. For the CDR3, the DNA is TGCAGTGCTGGTAGTGGTTCAGGGGTGGGTGGCTACACCTTC.

This clonotype was found many times. The chain is built from TRBV20-1 and TRBJ2-5, with TRBD2 matching over 7 bases. CDR3 size: 16 residues. CDR1 and CDR2 (germline): DFQATT, SNEGSKA (reference sequence). V was pared by 1 base and J by 1 base, with 9 bases of the junction left unmatched. CDR3 amino acids: CSARGGGGATQETQYF. In nucleotides, the CDR3 is TGCAGTGCTAGAGGGGGCGGGGGAGCTACCCAAGAGACCCAGTACTTC.

The table lists this clonotype with many counts. This chain links TRBV28 with TRBJ2-1; no firm D call. The CDR3 spans 15 residues. Trimming took 7 bases from V and 0 from J, leaving 13 bases between them. CDR1 and CDR2 from the germline V gene are MDHEN and SYDVKM. CDR3 nucleotides: TGTGCCAGCACTTTTGCCCTAACCTCCTACAATGAGCAGTTCTTC. The encoded protein is CASTFALTSYNEQFF.

The chain employs TRBV19 and TRBJ2-3; D remains unclear. The ends were cut back, 3 bases at V and 1 base at J, with 8 bases in the middle. Germline CDR1 and CDR2: LNHDA and SQIVND (reference sequence). This CDR3 has 14 residues. CDR3 DNA: TGTGCCAGTAGTATGGACCGAGGCACAGATACGCAGTATTTT. It specifies CASSMDRGTDTQYF.

This clonotype has a count of ten or more. This chain links TRBV7-2 with TRBJ2-7; possible D gene TRBD2, 7 bases. This CDR3 contains 16 residues. Germline CDR1 and CDR2: SGHTA and FQGNSA. Trimming left V 1 base short and J 2 bases short, with 15 bases between. CDR3 bases: TGTGCCAGCAGCTTAGTGGGGGGGGGCTCCCCCTACGAGCAGTACTTC. It specifies CASSLVGGGSPYEQYF.

Ten or more counts support this clonotype. The V call is TRBV10-1, the J call TRBJ1-6; D uncertain. This CDR3 has 13 residues. Trimming removed 5 bases from V and 10 bases from J, with 12 bases in between. Germline-derived CDR1 and CDR2 are WNHNN and SYGVQD (reference sequence). CDR3 region: CASSYGISSPLHF. As DNA, the CDR3 is TGCGCCAGCAGTTACGGGATTAGCTCACCCCTCCACTTT.

This clonotype was counted many times. This CDR3 is CASSEGDTEAFF. For the CDR3, the DNA is TGTGCCAGCAGTGAAGGGGACACTGAAGCTTTCTTT. The V and J genes are TRBV2 and TRBJ1-1; D is uncertain. Trimming left V 1 base short and J 3 bases short, with 3 bases between. Germline lookup yields CDR1 SNHLY and CDR2 FYNNEI. The CDR3 spans 12 residues.

This clonotype was recorded at least ten times. V is TRBV7-2 and J is TRBJ2-6; 9 bases agree with TRBD1. The germline V gene has CDR1 SGHTA and CDR2 FQGNSA. CDR3 size: 15 residues. The CDR3 loop is CGQGQGSSGANVLTF. The CDR3 bases are TGTGGTCAGGGACAGGGATCCTCTGGGGCCAACGTCCTGACTTTC.

At least ten counts were recorded for this clonotype. The chain joins TRBV29-1 to TRBJ2-2; D is ambiguous. CDR1 is SQVTM and CDR2 is ANQGSEA in the germline V gene. The CDR3 spans 15 residues. V was pared by 5 bases and J by 0 bases, with 13 bases between. The CDR3 bases are TGCAGCGTTAGAGAGTTGTTCGCGAACACCGGGGAGCTGTTTTTT. It translates to CSVRELFANTGELFF.

This clonotype was recorded many times. The V gene is TRBV24-1, the J gene TRBJ1-1; D unclear. The CDR3 is 11 residues long. CDR1 and CDR2 (germline): KGHDR, SFDVKD. Between the trimmed V and J ends, which lost 4 bases and 6 bases, there was a span of 5 bases. DNA of the CDR3: TGTGCCACCAGTGACGACGCTGAAGCTTTCTTT. Translating it yields CATSDDAEAFF.

In this sample, this clonotype turned up a few times. Given a much more abundant clone one base away, this may be a read error. V gene TRBV28 combines with J gene TRBJ2-6, with a possible D match to TRBD1 (5 bases). The CDR3 spans 13 residues. In germline, CDR1 is MDHEN, CDR2 SYDVKM. Here the CDR3 DNA reads TGTGCCAGCAGACCCTCTGGGGCCGACGTCCTGACTTTC. Protein product: CASRPSGADVLTF.

In this sample, this clonotype turned up a few times. A read error may be the cause here, since a much bigger clone is one base away. The genes are TRBV6-1 and TRBJ2-1, with 11 bases fitting TRBD2. CDR1 MNHNS and CDR2 SASEGT come from the germline V gene. This CDR3 has 16 amino acids. The CDR3 sequence: CTSSVSGRVSFDEQFF. The CDR3 DNA reads TGTACCAGCAGCGTTAGCGGGAGGGTGAGTTTCGATGAGCAGTTCTTC.

This clonotype was observed many times. This chain joins TRBV18 and TRBJ2-3; perhaps TRBD1 as D (5 bases). From germline, CDR1 is KGHSH and CDR2 LQKENI. V was pared by 4 bases and J by 0 bases, with 17 bases between. The CDR3 is 17 amino acids. CDR3 amino acids: CASSHLDTTRSTDTQYF. In DNA, the CDR3 is TGTGCCAGCTCACACTTGGACACCACCCGAAGCACAGATACGCAGTATTTT.

The sample holds many counts of this clonotype. The gene calls are TRBV14 and TRBJ2-3, with unresolved D. The CDR3 sequence is 13 residues long. The germline V gene has CDR1 SGHDN and CDR2 FVKESK. The V gene lost 5 bases and the J gene lost 4 bases, with 10 bases spanning the gap. CDR3 DNA: TGTGCCAGCAGCTATCGGTGGGCAGATACGCAGTATTTT. Translating it yields CASSYRWADTQYF.